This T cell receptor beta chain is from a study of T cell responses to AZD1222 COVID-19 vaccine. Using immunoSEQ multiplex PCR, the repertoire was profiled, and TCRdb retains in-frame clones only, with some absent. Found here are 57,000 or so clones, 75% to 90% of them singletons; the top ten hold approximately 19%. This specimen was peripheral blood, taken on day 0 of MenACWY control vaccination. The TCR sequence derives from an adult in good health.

As DNA, the CDR3 is TGTGCCAGCAGAAGGACAGGGATGCCTAACAATGAGCAGTTCTTC. Translated: CASRRTGMPNNEQFF. The rearrangement uses TRBV14 and TRBJ2-1; 8 bases fit TRBD1. Germline lookup yields CDR1 SGHDN and CDR2 FVKESK. Trimming cost V 6 bases and J 5 bases; bases outside gene matches: 9. The CDR3 sequence is 15 residues long.